What follows describes a single TCR beta chain. Its cognate antigen is unknown. Each sample contributed roughly 10^5 TCR templates to the assay. The assay was immunoSEQ multiplex PCR, and TCRdb's table has in-frame clones only and misses some. In the table there are under 85,000 clones, over 80% of which are singletons. The data are from a study of siplizumab effects on memory and regulatory T cells. Broader study findings: A major contribution to the alloresponse seemed to be made by naive T cells, which seemed more diverse than memory cells. Researchers could map only a minor fraction of alloreactive clones to unstimulated subsets.

This CDR3 has 12 residues. Germline assignment: CDR1 MNHEY and CDR2 SMNVEV (reference sequence). V gave up 3 bases and J gave up 10 bases, with 10 bases separating them. Input material: Tregs sorted from blood. This clonotype was sampled from a human donor in good health. The chain has TRBV27 and TRBJ2-1; D gene uncertain. CDR3 protein: CASSFLGLEQFF. DNA for the CDR3: TGTGCCAGCAGTTTTTTAGGTTTAGAGCAGTTCTTC.